The T cell receptor (beta chain) under discussion was sequenced for a study of circulating CD8 cells and anti-PD-1 response in melanoma. Points from the study as a whole: Diversity ranked highest in DNEG and lowest in TIGIT subsets.

Trimming removed 10 bases from V and 4 bases from J, with 13 bases in between. The CDR3 length is 12 residues. From germline, CDR1 is LNHDA and CDR2 SQIVND (reference sequence). This clonotype counts as medium-sized. The antigen is undetermined. Using approximately 14 ng of total RNA, TCR libraries were made with the QIAseq Immune Repertoire TCR panel. A single record per CDR3 protein comes from TCRdb applying MiXCR to the reads. The table has 1,200 or so distinct CDR3 sequences, over 9.5% seen once. Four subsets defined by PD-1 and/or TIGIT were sorted from live CD3+CD8+TCRalphabeta+ cells. The TCR sequence derives from a human donor with melanoma. The material sequenced was CD8+ T cells from PBMCs, taken at baseline or after one month of anti-PD-1 therapy (not recorded which). The chain recombines TRBV19 with TRBJ1-1, with D uncertain. The CDR3 region is CATRPGGTEAFF. In DNA, the CDR3 is TGTGCCACCCGACCGGGAGGCACTGAAGCTTTCTTT.